These T cell receptor beta chains were read from a single sample in a study of cytomegalovirus exposure and HLA in healthy donors. This table comes from immunoSEQ multiplex PCR, and its TCRdb copy is limited to in-frame clones, with some not included. The profile shows 100,000 or so clones, roughly 80% of them singletons. Sequenced material: PBMCs. The source is a man aged 40-55 years in good health and CMV-seronegative. Each CDR3 is given with its conserved first and last residue. A D gene is named only where the DNA matches it firmly. Only some rows state a clone size, as once, few, many or a class for expanded clones.

j_gene | d_gene | v_gene | abundance | CDR3nt | CDR3aa
TRBJ2-2 | TRBD1 | TRBV2 | - | TGTGCCAGCATCGACAGGGTCTCAACCGGCGGGGAGCTGTTTTTT | CASIDRVSTGGELFF
TRBJ1-6 | - | TRBV19 | - | TGTGCCAGTAGTATAGGGCAGGGTAATTCACCCCTCCACTTT | CASSIGQGNSPLHF
TRBJ1-2 | - | TRBV5-1 | - | TGCGCCAGCAGCTTGGCTTTACAGGGCATGGGCGGCTACACCTTC | CASSLALQGMGGYTF
TRBJ1-2 | - | TRBV7-9 | few | TGTGCCAGCAGCTTATCGACAGACTTTAACTATGGCTACACCTTC | CASSLSTDFNYGYTF
TRBJ1-3 | - | TRBV30 | - | TGTGCCTGGGGCGGGGGCTTCTCTGGAAACACCATATATTTT | CAWGGGFSGNTIYF
TRBJ1-4 | TRBD1 | TRBV5-1 | - | TGCGCCAGCAGCTTTTCCGGAGGGACAGGGGGCGCGGGTGTGGAAAAACTGTTTTTT | CASSFSGGTGGAGVEKLFF
TRBJ2-7 | TRBD1 | TRBV5-1 | - | TGCGCCAGCAGCGTAACGGACAGGTCCGGCGAGCAGTACTTC | CASSVTDRSGEQYF
TRBJ2-1 | TRBD2 | TRBV27 | - | TGTGCCAGCAGTTTGCGGGGGGGGATCAATGAGCAGTTCTTC | CASSLRGGINEQFF
TRBJ2-2 | - | TRBV11-3 | - | TGTGCCAGCAGCTTAGAGAGGGTGGGGGCCGACTACACCGGGGAGCTGTTTTTT | CASSLERVGADYTGELFF
TRBJ2-2 | - | TRBV7-3 | - | TGTGCCAGCAGCCGGGACGGGGGCACCGGGGAGCTGTTTTTT | CASSRDGGTGELFF
TRBJ2-7 | - | TRBV19 | - | TGTGCCAGTAGCAATACGAGGGCTTACGAGCAGTACTTC | CASSNTRAYEQYF
TRBJ2-1 | - | TRBV5-6 | - | TGTGCCAGCAGCTTCTCAGGACTTCAGTTCTTC | CASSFSGLQFF
TRBJ2-3 | TRBD2 | TRBV15 | once | TGTGCCACCAGCAGAGCTGCGGGAGTGGGCACAGATACGCAGTATTTT | CATSRAAGVGTDTQYF
TRBJ2-1 | TRBD2 | TRBV7-3 | - | TGTGCCAGCAGCTCGAACAGCGGGGGGGTGAATGAGCAGTTCTTC | CASSSNSGGVNEQFF
TRBJ1-1 | - | TRBV7-9 | - | TGTGCCAGCAGCCCAGGGTTATTAGAGGCTTTCTTT | CASSPGLLEAFF
TRBJ1-2 | - | TRBV7-2 | - | TGTGCCAGCAGCTTAGAAGGGACAATAAACTATGGCTACACCTTC | CASSLEGTINYGYTF
TRBJ2-3 | TRBD2 | TRBV5-4 | - | TGTGCCAGCAGCTTGGGGACGGGGGGGAGCACAGATACGCAGTATTTT | CASSLGTGGSTDTQYF
TRBJ1-6 | - | TRBV30 | - | TGTGCCTGGAGTGTAGGGCAGGGGCATAATTCACCCCTCCACTTT | CAWSVGQGHNSPLHF
TRBJ2-3 | TRBD2 | TRBV5-4 | - | TGTGCCAGCAGCTTGGGGCTGGCTGTGGGAGGGCGGTATTTT | CASSLGLAVGGRYF
TRBJ2-5 | - | TRBV30 | few | TGTGCCTGGAATCTCCCAGGGCAATCGGAGACCCAGTACTTC | CAWNLPGQSETQYF
TRBJ1-6 | - | TRBV7-9 | - | TGTGCCAGCAGCTTAAGACAACAGGGTGGTTCACCCCTCCACTTT | CASSLRQQGGSPLHF
TRBJ1-1 | - | TRBV7-9 | once | TGTTCCAGCAGCAAGCCGGACAGGAACACTGAAGCTTTCTTT | CSSSKPDRNTEAFF
TRBJ1-5 | - | TRBV6-4 | few | TGTGCCAGCAGAAACAGGGTGCCCTATCAGCCCCAGCATTTT | CASRNRVPYQPQHF
TRBJ1-2 | TRBD1 | TRBV30 | - | TGTGCCTGCGGACAGGGAGATGGCTACACCTTC | CACGQGDGYTF
TRBJ1-1 | - | TRBV30 | - | TGTGCCTGGAGTGTACGAGAGGGTGTAGAAGCTTTCTTT | CAWSVREGVEAFF
TRBJ2-1 | TRBD2 | TRBV7-2 | - | TGTGCCAGCAGCTTAGAACTAGCGGGGGTTAACAATGAGCAGTTCTTC | CASSLELAGVNNEQFF
TRBJ2-3 | TRBD2 | TRBV4-3 | - | TGCGCCAGCAGCCGAAAAATGGGGCGCCGACTAGCGGGGGGTACCACAGATACGCAGTATTTT | CASSRKMGRRLAGGTTDTQYF
TRBJ2-7 | - | TRBV6-5 | - | TGTGCCAGCAGTTACTCGAATATGGCTTCCTACGAGCAGTACTTC | CASSYSNMASYEQYF
TRBJ2-1 | - | TRBV11-3 | - | TGTGCCAGCAGCTTTACTAGCCCTCCTGTAAATGAGCAGTTCTTC | CASSFTSPPVNEQFF
TRBJ2-7 | - | TRBV18 | - | TGTGCCAGCTCTCCGGACAGTTACGAGCAGTACTTC | CASSPDSYEQYF
TRBJ1-2 | - | TRBV6-6 | - | TGTGCCAGCAGGCCGGGGGGCGCTTCACATGGCTACACCTTC | CASRPGGASHGYTF
TRBJ2-5 | - | TRBV5-1 | - | TGCGCCAGCAGCTTGGTTCCAGGCCTTGGAGAGACCCAGTACTTC | CASSLVPGLGETQYF
TRBJ2-2 | TRBD1 | TRBV5-1 | - | TGCGCCAGCAGCCCGTCCCGGGACAGCTCAACCGGGGAGCTGTTTTTT | CASSPSRDSSTGELFF
TRBJ1-1 | - | TRBV11-2 | - | TGTGCCAGCAGCTTAGAAATGGGGCAGAGGAAAACTGAAGCTTTCTTT | CASSLEMGQRKTEAFF
TRBJ2-1 | - | TRBV5-1 | - | TGCTCCACTGGAGGGGGCCAACCTTGGGATGAGCAGTTCTTC | CSTGGGQPWDEQFF
TRBJ2-7 | - | TRBV7-9 | - | TGTGCCAGCAGCTTTTTACAGGGAGATCATCCCCCCTACGAGCAGTACTTC | CASSFLQGDHPPYEQYF
TRBJ1-2 | - | TRBV4-1 | - | TGCGCCAGCAGCCCAGGGTTAAACTATGGCTACACCTTC | CASSPGLNYGYTF
TRBJ2-7 | - | TRBV7-2 | - | TGTGCCAGCAGCTTAGGTGGCCACAACTACGAGCAGTACTTC | CASSLGGHNYEQYF
TRBJ2-7 | TRBD2 | TRBV5-1 | - | TGCGCCAGCAGCTTGGGACTAGCGGGGGCCCCTGACGAGCAGTACTTC | CASSLGLAGAPDEQYF
TRBJ1-2 | - | TRBV7-9 | - | TGTGCCAGCAGCTTATCAACGGTGAACTATGGCTACACCTTC | CASSLSTVNYGYTF
TRBJ2-5 | TRBD2 | TRBV7-3 | - | TGTGCCAGCAGCTTATACCCCCATTCAAGACTAGCGGGGGGGCCCCTGGAGACCCAGTACTTC | CASSLYPHSRLAGGPLETQYF
TRBJ2-1 | TRBD2 | TRBV19 | - | TGTGCCAGTAGTCCCATCCTAGCGGGGCTCAATGAGCAGTTCTTC | CASSPILAGLNEQFF